A few counts support the clone carrying this TCR beta chain. The antigen is unknown. This entry is derived from a study of naive and memory T cell subsets. Points from the study as a whole: Potentially, T cell activation and differentiation skew this RNA-based measurement.

The SP2 primer and nested alpha and beta constant region primers amplified ligated cDNA in four rounds. Alpha and beta constant region primers primed reverse transcription for blood and skin samples. MiXCR, run by TCRdb on the 5' RACE reads, gives a single entry per CDR3 protein. This table holds about 60,000 distinct CDR3 sequences, 8% found once. Germline loops: CDR1 MNHNS, CDR2 SASEGT. The CDR3 spans 15 residues. V lost 6 bases, J lost 5 bases, and 19 bases lay in between. A UMI-containing oligonucleotide was joined by 3' ligation to the TCR cDNA template. This receptor was taken from a female donor in good health. The J gene is TRBJ1-2, the V gene TRBV6-1; D is unresolved. CDR3 in amino acids: CASRAGPPPMYGYTF. The CDR3 nucleotides are TGTGCCAGCAGAGCCGGACCCCCTCCAATGTATGGCTACACCTTC.